This TCR beta chain was sequenced in a study of blood T cell repertoires in COVID-19. Study at large: Collection of acute and convalescent COVID-19 samples took place in the United States, Italy and Spain. T cells, B-cell-depleted T cells, or PBMCs provided the cDNA or gDNA that served as material.

CDR3 length: 12 amino acids. Trimming stripped 2 bases from V and 11 bases from J, with 12 bases between. Study processing details: Researchers report that nucleated cell counts were estimated from reference gene primer amplification. Profiled with immunoSEQ multiplex PCR; TCRdb holds only in-frame clones, not every one. V and J calls and clone size are copied from that table; D and trimming were computed from the DNA. This sample has 150,000 or so clones; approximately 80% occur once, and the top ten carry 2.9%. The rearrangement links TRBV12-3 or TRBV12-4 to TRBJ1-2, with D possibly TRBD1 on 5 matching bases. The source material was peripheral blood. This TCR came from a woman aged 60 to 75 with acute or convalescent COVID-19. The CDR3 protein is CASSLKARGYTF. The CDR3 nucleotides read TGTGCCAGCAGTTTAAAGGCCCGGGGGTACACCTTC.